These 13 T cell receptor beta chains came from one sample sequenced in a study of T cell repertoires in cytomegalovirus infection. TCRdb reprocessed the reads via MiXCR and lists one record per CDR3 protein. The table lists about 460,000 distinct CDR3 sequences, 11% of them singletons. The specimen sequenced was PBMCs. These receptors were obtained from a human donor in good health (CMV status not recorded). Some clones in this sample may be carry-over from other donors' samples.

This clonotype has a count of ten or more. The chain combines TRBV5-1 with TRBJ2-2, with D unclear. The ends were cut back, 5 bases at V and 1 base at J, with 9 bases in the middle. Germline-derived CDR1 and CDR2 are SGHRS and YFSETQ. This CDR3 has 14 amino acids. CDR3 DNA sequence: TGCGCCAGCAGGATGGGCGGGAACACCGGGGAGCTGTTTTTT. As protein: CASRMGGNTGELFF.

The table lists this clonotype with many counts. The chain employs TRBV6-2 or TRBV6-3 and TRBJ1-6; D gene ambiguous. The CDR3 is 11 amino acids. V gave up 6 bases and J gave up 8 bases, with 5 bases separating them. Germline V gene sequence: CDR1 MNHEY, CDR2 SVGEGT. CDR3: CASSTDSPLHF. The CDR3 DNA reads as TGTGCCAGCAGCACCGATTCACCCCTCCACTTT.

Many counts were recorded for this clonotype. The chain recombines TRBV29-1 with TRBJ1-1; no clear D gene. V gave up 4 bases and J gave up 0 bases, with 12 bases separating them. CDR3 length: 14 amino acids. Germline assignment: CDR1 SQVTM and CDR2 ANQGSEA. CDR3 bases: TGCAGCGTTGGAAAGATTTACGTGAACACTGAAGCTTTCTTT. Residues: CSVGKIYVNTEAFF.

About this clonotype: A much larger clone lies one base from this, so it may be a read error. The V gene is TRBV27, the J gene TRBJ1-1, with D perhaps matching TRBD1 (5 bases). Germline CDR1 MNHEY, CDR2 SMNVEV (reference sequence). The CDR3 contains 16 residues. V lost 5 bases, J lost 1 base, and 17 bases lay in between. CDR3 amino acids: CASSPWLGVSNTEAFF. The CDR3 coding sequence is TGTGCCAGCAGTCCCTGGCTGGGGGTGTCGAACACTGAAGCTTTCTTT.

This chain uses TRBV28 with TRBJ1-3, with D perhaps matching TRBD1 (5 bases). Looked up from germline, CDR1 is MDHEN and CDR2 is SYDVKM. The CDR3 is 15 amino acids. V was pared by 0 bases and J by 3 bases, with 9 bases between. The CDR3 bases are TGTGCCAGCAGTTTATGGGGGGGTGATGGAAACACCATATATTTT. It encodes CASSLWGGDGNTIYF.

This clonotype was found many times. The V call is TRBV6-2 or TRBV6-3, the J call TRBJ1-4; the match to TRBD1 covers 8 bases. There are 15 residues in the CDR3. The ends lost 6 bases at V and 7 bases at J; junction bases unmatched: 10. The germline V gene has CDR1 MNHEY and CDR2 SVGEGT. The CDR3 sequence is CASRTDRGWSEKLFF. In DNA, the CDR3 is TGTGCCAGCAGGACCGACAGGGGATGGAGTGAAAAACTGTTTTTT.

This chain joins TRBV6-6 and TRBJ1-4; 9 nucleotides agree with TRBD1. Germline loops: CDR1 MNHNY, CDR2 SVGAGI (reference sequence). V gave up 0 bases and J gave up 4 bases; unmatched junction bases: 3. This CDR3 comprises 16 residues. The DNA for the CDR3 is TGTGCCAGCAGTTACTCGAGACAGGGGGTTAATGAAAAACTGTTTTTT. Protein product: CASSYSRQGVNEKLFF.

This clonotype was seen ten or more times. V is TRBV7-2 and J is TRBJ1-2; D not certain. Germline CDR1 and CDR2: SGHTA and FQGNSA. The CDR3 sequence is 11 residues long. Trimming left V 3 bases short and J 3 bases short, with 2 bases between. In DNA form, the CDR3 reads TGTGCCAGCAGCTTTTACTATGGCTACACCTTC. Translation gives CASSFYYGYTF.

The chain has TRBV15 and TRBJ1-2; TRBD1 might be the D (6 bases). The germline V and J ends were trimmed by 3 bases and 0 bases, with 11 bases remaining between them. This CDR3 is built from 15 residues. CDR1 is LNHNV, CDR2 YYDKDF, per germline (reference sequence). This CDR3 is CATSSKQGANYGYTF. DNA of the CDR3: TGTGCCACCAGCAGTAAACAGGGTGCTAACTATGGCTACACCTTC.

The chain joins TRBV15 to TRBJ2-7; weak D call: TRBD2 (5 bases). V was pared by 0 bases and J by 1 base, with 10 bases between. Germline V gene data show CDR1 as LNHNV and CDR2 as YYDKDF (reference sequence). The CDR3 spans 15 residues. The CDR3 sequence: CATSRDLAGSYEQYF. CDR3 nucleotide sequence: TGTGCCACCAGCAGAGATCTAGCCGGATCCTACGAGCAGTACTTC.

This clonotype was counted many times. This chain uses TRBV7-2 with TRBJ2-7, with D perhaps given as TRBD1 or TRBD2 (5 bases each). V lost 3 bases, J lost 7 bases, and 19 bases lay in between. The CDR3 runs to 15 residues. The germline gives CDR1 SGHTA, CDR2 FQGNSA. In nucleotides, the CDR3 is TGTGCCAGCAGCTTGGGACGATCCACGTTGGGGGAGCAGTACTTC. Translation gives CASSLGRSTLGEQYF.

The table lists this clonotype with many counts. The chain employs TRBV7-2 and TRBJ2-7, with D unresolved. The CDR3 is 15 residues long. Germline CDR1 SGHTA, CDR2 FQGNSA. Deletions cut 1 base from V and 0 bases from J, with 10 bases between. Written as DNA, the CDR3 is TGTGCCAGCAGCTTAGGAATCTATAACTCCTACGAGCAGTACTTC. Protein product: CASSLGIYNSYEQYF.

This clonotype has a count of ten or more. V and J are TRBV6-1 and TRBJ1-2, with D uncertain. Trimming pared 5 bases from V and 4 bases from J, leaving 14 bases between. This CDR3 comprises 14 residues. From germline, CDR1 is MNHNS and CDR2 SASEGT. The CDR3 loop is CASSPLLRFYGYTF. The CDR3 DNA is TGTGCCAGCAGTCCTCTGCTGCGCTTCTATGGCTACACCTTC.